A selection of T cell receptor beta chains follows, all from one sample in a study of early T cells in non-severe SARS-CoV-2 infection. One entry per CDR3 protein, called by TCRdb with MiXCR from the 5' RACE reads. The sample consists of 55,000 to 80,000 distinct CDR3 sequences, 12% of them appearing once. The sample taken for sequencing was whole blood. These TCRs come from an adult who was a healthcare worker with PCR-confirmed SARS-CoV-2 infection or an uninfected control (not recorded which). CDR3s include the opening cysteine and the closing phenylalanine or tryptophan. Fields, in order: CDR3 DNA, CDR3 protein, D gene, J gene, clone size, V gene, CDR3 length. The D gene is left open where the match is weak. Size values are once, few and many counts, or a class for expanded clones, and some rows have none.

DNA: TGTGCCAGCAGCGAGGGACGGTCCTACGAGCAGTACTTC
CDR3: CASSEGRSYEQYF
D: -
J: TRBJ2-7
size: few
V: TRBV11-2
length: 13

DNA: TGTGCCAGCAGCCCGGACACCGAAGAACTGTTTTTT
CDR3: CASSPDTEELFF
D: -
J: TRBJ1-4
size: -
V: TRBV12-3/TRBV12-4
length: 12

DNA: TGTGCCAGCACCGGGCGCGGGGCTGGTTTCAATGAGCAGTTCTTC
CDR3: CASTGRGAGFNEQFF
D: -
J: TRBJ2-1
size: many
V: TRBV6-2/TRBV6-3
length: 15

DNA: TGCAGCGTTGTGGGGCGACAAGCCAAAAACATTCAGTACTTC
CDR3: CSVVGRQAKNIQYF
D: -
J: TRBJ2-4
size: few
V: TRBV29-1
length: 14

DNA: TGTGCCAGCTCACCAGATCCAGGGAAAAACTATGGCTACACCTTC
CDR3: CASSPDPGKNYGYTF
D: -
J: TRBJ1-2
size: -
V: TRBV18
length: 15

DNA: TGTGCCAGCAGCTTGGCCGGGGAGCTGTTTTTT
CDR3: CASSLAGELFF
D: -
J: TRBJ2-2
size: many
V: TRBV5-6
length: 11

DNA: TGCAGCGTGACTAATTGGGACCTCTCCTACGAGCAGTACTTC
CDR3: CSVTNWDLSYEQYF
D: -
J: TRBJ2-7
size: -
V: TRBV29-1
length: 14

DNA: TGTGCCAGCAGCTTTGGACTAGCGGGGCCTCGTTATGAGCAGTTCTTC
CDR3: CASSFGLAGPRYEQFF
D: TRBD2
J: TRBJ2-1
size: many
V: TRBV5-4
length: 16

DNA: TGCAGTGCTAGGTCTGGGGTGCACCCTGGAAACACCATATATTTT
CDR3: CSARSGVHPGNTIYF
D: -
J: TRBJ1-3
size: many
V: TRBV20-1
length: 15

DNA: TGCGCCAGCAGCTTGGAGTTCGGCAGGGCGACCCCCAGCTACGAGCAGTACTTC
CDR3: CASSLEFGRATPSYEQYF
D: -
J: TRBJ2-7
size: many
V: TRBV5-1
length: 18

DNA: TGCAGCGTCTTGACAGGGCCGGATACGCAGTATTTT
CDR3: CSVLTGPDTQYF
D: TRBD1
J: TRBJ2-3
size: -
V: TRBV29-1
length: 12

DNA: TGTGCCAGCAGCCCCCCGGGGGGTGCAGAGACCCAGTACTTC
CDR3: CASSPPGGAETQYF
D: TRBD2
J: TRBJ2-5
size: few
V: TRBV9
length: 14

DNA: TGTGCCTTAAGTAACGGTCTGAGCAATCAGCCCCAGCATTTT
CDR3: CALSNGLSNQPQHF
D: -
J: TRBJ1-5
size: many
V: TRBV30
length: 14

DNA: TGTGCCAGCAGTTGGACGGGGAGCACAGATACGCAGTATTTT
CDR3: CASSWTGSTDTQYF
D: -
J: TRBJ2-3
size: many
V: TRBV2
length: 14

DNA: TGTGCCAGCAGCTTATCTGGCGGTAATTCACCCCTCCACTTT
CDR3: CASSLSGGNSPLHF
D: -
J: TRBJ1-6
size: -
V: TRBV7-2
length: 14

DNA: TGTGCCACCGGGACAGCGCCGGGTACGCAGTATTTT
CDR3: CATGTAPGTQYF
D: TRBD1
J: TRBJ2-3
size: many
V: TRBV27
length: 12

DNA: TGTGCCAGCACGCCTCCGGGACAGGGACCCCTCCACTTT
CDR3: CASTPPGQGPLHF
D: TRBD1
J: TRBJ1-6
size: many
V: TRBV3-1
length: 13

DNA: TGTGCCAGCAGCTTCCCGGACATCATCAATGAGCAGTTCTTC
CDR3: CASSFPDIINEQFF
D: -
J: TRBJ2-1
size: few
V: TRBV7-9
length: 14

DNA: TGTGCCAGCAGCCGAGCGGGAGCGGGCACCGGGGAGCTGTTTTTT
CDR3: CASSRAGAGTGELFF
D: TRBD2
J: TRBJ2-2
size: few
V: TRBV3-1
length: 15

DNA: TGTGCCAGCAGCCCAAACGGAGGCGTTAGCAATCAGCCCCAGCATTTT
CDR3: CASSPNGGVSNQPQHF
D: -
J: TRBJ1-5
size: many
V: TRBV7-2
length: 16

DNA: TGCGCCAGCAGCCAAGTCAGGCCCTCTGGAAACACCATATATTTT
CDR3: CASSQVRPSGNTIYF
D: -
J: TRBJ1-3
size: few
V: TRBV4-1
length: 15

DNA: TGCAGCGTGGGGACCCAGGGCGCGGGGCAAGAGACCCAGTACTTC
CDR3: CSVGTQGAGQETQYF
D: -
J: TRBJ2-5
size: many
V: TRBV29-1
length: 15

DNA: TGTGCCAGCAGTTACGAGTGGGGACAGGGGGTAATTGGCTACACCTTC
CDR3: CASSYEWGQGVIGYTF
D: TRBD1
J: TRBJ1-2
size: -
V: TRBV6-5
length: 16

DNA: TGCGCCAGCAGTGATTTCGGGGGACCTACCGGGTACGAGCAGTACTTC
CDR3: CASSDFGGPTGYEQYF
D: -
J: TRBJ2-7
size: many
V: TRBV10-2
length: 16

DNA: TGTGCCAGCTCACTGAACCGAGGCAGCAATGAGCAGTTCTTC
CDR3: CASSLNRGSNEQFF
D: -
J: TRBJ2-1
size: -
V: TRBV18
length: 14

DNA: TGTGCCAGCAGCTTAGTGTTGGGGCCGGAGACCCAGTACTTC
CDR3: CASSLVLGPETQYF
D: -
J: TRBJ2-5
size: few
V: TRBV7-2
length: 14

DNA: TGCAGCGCGGGACAGGGACAGAGGACTGAAGCTTTCTTT
CDR3: CSAGQGQRTEAFF
D: TRBD1
J: TRBJ1-1
size: many
V: TRBV29-1
length: 13

DNA: TGCAGTGCTAGCAGGTTTCAAATGAACACTGAAGCTTTCTTT
CDR3: CSASRFQMNTEAFF
D: -
J: TRBJ1-1
size: many
V: TRBV20-1
length: 14

DNA: TGTGCCACCAGTCCCGGGGAGGCGTCCTACAATGAGCAGTTCTTC
CDR3: CATSPGEASYNEQFF
D: -
J: TRBJ2-1
size: medium-sized
V: TRBV15
length: 15

DNA: TGTGCCAGCAGTGGGCAGGTGCGGGTCACAGATACGCAGTATTTT
CDR3: CASSGQVRVTDTQYF
D: -
J: TRBJ2-3
size: many
V: TRBV25-1
length: 15

DNA: TGCAGCGTTGAAAGACAGGAGCGGGAGACCCAGTACTTC
CDR3: CSVERQERETQYF
D: -
J: TRBJ2-5
size: -
V: TRBV29-1
length: 13

DNA: TGTGCCAGCAGTTTAAACCAGGGACCCTACGAGCAGTACTTC
CDR3: CASSLNQGPYEQYF
D: -
J: TRBJ2-7
size: few
V: TRBV27
length: 14

DNA: TGCAGTGCTTCGGACAGGTCGGGGGAGCAGTACTTC
CDR3: CSASDRSGEQYF
D: TRBD1
J: TRBJ2-7
size: -
V: TRBV20-1
length: 12

DNA: TGCAGTGCTAGTCACGGGTCTCGCACAGATACGCAGTATTTT
CDR3: CSASHGSRTDTQYF
D: -
J: TRBJ2-3
size: few
V: TRBV20-1
length: 14

DNA: TGTGCCAGCAGCAAGACTAGCGGAGAGACCCAGTACTTC
CDR3: CASSKTSGETQYF
D: TRBD2
J: TRBJ2-5
size: many
V: TRBV5-4
length: 13

DNA: TGCAGTGCTTATCCCCTTAGCGGGGGGGGACATTACACAGATACGCAGTATTTT
CDR3: CSAYPLSGGGHYTDTQYF
D: TRBD2
J: TRBJ2-3
size: many
V: TRBV20-1
length: 18

DNA: TGTGCCAGCAGCTTGGTTCCAACAGGGGTCGAGCAGTACTTC
CDR3: CASSLVPTGVEQYF
D: TRBD1
J: TRBJ2-7
size: many
V: TRBV5-6
length: 14

DNA: TGCACCAGCAGCCAACCTAGGAGCGGGTTCCAGAACACTGAAGCTTTCTTT
CDR3: CTSSQPRSGFQNTEAFF
D: -
J: TRBJ1-1
size: few
V: TRBV1
length: 17

DNA: TGTGCCAGCAGCCCAGGACAGGGCGGCGAAAAACTGTTTTTT
CDR3: CASSPGQGGEKLFF
D: TRBD1
J: TRBJ1-4
size: many
V: TRBV7-2
length: 14

DNA: TGCAGCGTTGCGGGACTAGCGGGACACTACGAGCAGTACTTC
CDR3: CSVAGLAGHYEQYF
D: TRBD2
J: TRBJ2-7
size: -
V: TRBV29-1
length: 14

DNA: TGTGCCACCAGTGATGGGGGACAGGGGTCAGATACGCAGTATTTT
CDR3: CATSDGGQGSDTQYF
D: TRBD1
J: TRBJ2-3
size: many
V: TRBV24-1
length: 15

DNA: TGTGCCAGCAGCCAAGCCGGGACTAGCTTTAATGAGCAGTTCTTC
CDR3: CASSQAGTSFNEQFF
D: -
J: TRBJ2-1
size: -
V: TRBV3-2
length: 15

DNA: TGTGCCAGCAGCTTAGCCTTCTACGAGCAGTACTTC
CDR3: CASSLAFYEQYF
D: -
J: TRBJ2-7
size: many
V: TRBV7-8
length: 12

DNA: TGCAGCGCAGTCGGGACTAGCGGAAACATTCAGTACTTC
CDR3: CSAVGTSGNIQYF
D: TRBD2
J: TRBJ2-4
size: many
V: TRBV29-1
length: 13

DNA: TGTGCCAGCAGCGCCTACGACACGCCGGCAACTAATGAAAAACTGTTTTTT
CDR3: CASSAYDTPATNEKLFF
D: -
J: TRBJ1-4
size: few
V: TRBV5-5
length: 17

DNA: TGCAGTGCGCTCGGAAGCGATGAGCAGTTCTTC
CDR3: CSALGSDEQFF
D: -
J: TRBJ2-1
size: -
V: TRBV20-1
length: 11

DNA: TGTGCCATCTCTCAATTAACCGGGGAGCTGTTTTTT
CDR3: CAISQLTGELFF
D: -
J: TRBJ2-2
size: few
V: TRBV10-3
length: 12

DNA: TGTGCCAGCAGCTATAACTTAGCGGGCCTCTACAATGAGCAGTTCTTC
CDR3: CASSYNLAGLYNEQFF
D: TRBD2
J: TRBJ2-1
size: -
V: TRBV12-3/TRBV12-4
length: 16

DNA: TGCAGTGCTAGCCGGGGCAATGAGCAGTTCTTC
CDR3: CSASRGNEQFF
D: -
J: TRBJ2-1
size: few
V: TRBV20-1
length: 11

DNA: TGTGCCAGCAGCTTAGACATGTATAATTCACCCCTCCACTTT
CDR3: CASSLDMYNSPLHF
D: -
J: TRBJ1-6
size: many
V: TRBV11-2
length: 14

DNA: TGTGCCAGCAGGTTCCCCCGGGACAGGCTTGACATGAACACTGAAGCTTTCTTT
CDR3: CASRFPRDRLDMNTEAFF
D: TRBD1
J: TRBJ1-1
size: -
V: TRBV2
length: 18

DNA: TGTGCCAGCAGGATCGACTCCCCGAGGACCCAGTACTTC
CDR3: CASRIDSPRTQYF
D: -
J: TRBJ2-5
size: many
V: TRBV6-2/TRBV6-3
length: 13

DNA: TGTGCCAGCTCACCTGTTGCGGGAGAGAGAGGCGAGCAGTACTTC
CDR3: CASSPVAGERGEQYF
D: TRBD2
J: TRBJ2-7
size: -
V: TRBV18
length: 15

DNA: TGTGCCAGCAGCTTAGCGGGCAGGAAAGAGACCCAGTACTTC
CDR3: CASSLAGRKETQYF
D: -
J: TRBJ2-5
size: many
V: TRBV7-9
length: 14

DNA: TGTGCCAGCAGCCAAGCCGGGACTCACACCGGGGAGCTGTTTTTT
CDR3: CASSQAGTHTGELFF
D: -
J: TRBJ2-2
size: many
V: TRBV4-2
length: 15